This TCR beta chain was found in a study of control samples from healthy donors and cancer patients. TCRdb's table, derived via immunoSEQ multiplex PCR, lists solely in-frame clones and lacks some. The repertoire holds over 150,000 clones, with 91% as singletons. Trimming stripped 0 bases from V and 9 bases from J, with 6 bases between. The CDR3 length is 13 residues. The V gene's germline CDR1 is WNHNN and CDR2 SYGVQD (reference sequence). The V call is TRBV10-1, the J call TRBJ1-6; D unclear. The sequencing sample was made of blood. This receptor was obtained from a woman aged 40 to 50 in good health. The CDR3 DNA reads TGCGCCAGCAGTGAGTCTATGGGTTCACCCCTCCACTTT. Translation: CASSESMGSPLHF.